The sequence of this TCR beta chain was determined in a study of tumor and adjacent non-tumor tissue in lung cancer (dated by TCRdb to the late 2010s). Study-level background: By cancer type, the cohort comprised 12 adenocarcinoma patients, a couple of squamous cell carcinoma patients and 1 small cell lung cancer patient. The 15 enrolled patients, of whom around 10 were men and 5 were women, were aged about 31 to 80 years and were diagnosed with TNM stage I to III disease. A total of 95 million to 150 million productive TCRbeta reads were generated by sequencing, corresponding to an average of approximately 4 million reads per sample. Using bulk TCRbeta repertoires from around 14 lung cancer patients, the study set lung tumor tissue side by side with matched distant non-tumor lung tissue. Around 30 paired specimens, one tumor and one normal lung sample per patient, were profiled by TCRbeta CDR3 sequencing. What the authors observed across the whole study: TCR diversity (inverse Simpson) was significantly higher in tumor than in normal lung tissue (roughly 430 vs 170, P = 0.0075, Mann-Whitney U test). The sequencing platform is not named in the methods, and unique molecular identifiers are not mentioned. Peripheral blood was not sequenced, so blood TCRbeta repertoires were not examined in the lung cancer patients of the study. The top 100 clones made up a significantly larger cumulative share of the repertoire in normal lung than in tumor tissue. Only 15 or so patients were included in the cohort, and the need for larger samples and more detailed clinical data was noted by the authors. Younger patients had significantly higher TCR diversity, and higher tumor TCR diversity was associated with shorter overall and disease-free survival.

The method behind the library was multiplex PCR. Sequencing used an Illumina HiSeq 2500. TCRbeta libraries were built by three rounds of nested PCR using primers (Table S4), following protocols modified from ARM-PCR. PCR products of 200-500 bp were gel-excised and purified with the QIAquick gel extraction kit before sequencing. In the original analysis: Reads were cleaned using Trimmomatic, were merged into complete CDR3 sequences using FLASH, and were assigned to V(D)J germline segments using MiTCR. VDJtools was used to compute clonal diversity as the inverse Simpson's index. In-frame sequences without a premature stop codon were defined as productive reads. TCRdb handled the public reads itself, with Q25 trimming in fastp and clone calling in MiXCR, and kept productive beta chains. Each entry is one CDR3 protein sequence, shown with its most common DNA and genes. What appears here as the V and J calls and clone size reflects TCRdb's work, not the paper's. For this sample there are about 80,000 distinct CDR3 sequences; 80% to 90% appear just once. The ten largest clonotypes hold 51% of the sample.

RNA was isolated from bulk unsorted tissue, and RNA quality was assessed with a NanoDrop ND-1000 and an Agilent 2100. For the normal lung samples, distant non-tumor tissue was collected more than 3 cm away from the tumor edge. The donors were newly diagnosed lung cancer patients admitted for thoracic surgery in China from August to November 2014 who had not received prior chemotherapy. Patients with previous radiotherapy or chemotherapy, or with another concurrent cancer, were excluded from the study. Pieces of surgical tissue measuring roughly 1-2.3 cm3 were kept in RNAlater solution and stored at -80 degrees C until use. For this clonotype: Its antigen is unknown. One junction end disagrees with the germline gene, perhaps due to a read error.

Sequencing input: distant non-tumor lung tissue. The source is a man aged 60 to 75 with non-small cell lung cancer.

The nucleotides read TGCGCCAGCAGCAAGGAATCGGGGGAGACCCAGTACTTC. This encodes CASSKESGETQYF. The rearrangement joined TRBV11-2 to TRBJ2-5, with a weak D call of TRBD2 (5 bases match). The CDR3 goes from the cysteine to the phenylalanine over 13 residues. The read is trimmed to its CDR3 DNA, 39 bases read in frame from base 1. The germline V gene supplies CDR1 SGHAT and CDR2 FQNNGV.